These 32 T cell receptor beta chains originate from one sample sequenced in a study of T-cell memory formation after mild COVID-19. TCRdb itself ran the 5' RACE reads through MiXCR, one entry per CDR3 protein. The table shows 580,000 or so distinct CDR3 sequences, with 15% to 20% occurring only once. Sequences were obtained from PBMCs or a T cell subset sorted from them (not recorded which). The receptors were gathered from an adult woman who had mild COVID-19 (a few samples of this study predate the infection). Cell type and time point are not known.

This rearrangement joins TRBV5-1 to TRBJ2-2; TRBD2 might be the D (5 bases). This CDR3 contains 15 residues. The germline V and J ends were trimmed by 2 bases and 6 bases, with 14 bases remaining between them. CDR1 and CDR2 (germline): SGHRS, YFSETQ. Here the CDR3 reads CASSLVRGSSGELFF. In DNA, the CDR3 is TGCGCCAGCAGCTTAGTCCGAGGGTCATCCGGGGAGCTGTTTTTT.

The CDR3 nucleotides are TGTGCCGCCTCGAATATGAACACTGAAGCTTTCTTT. Its protein is CAASNMNTEAFF. The chain employs TRBV30 and TRBJ1-1; D is uncertain. The CDR3 runs to 12 residues. CDR1 and CDR2 from the germline V gene are GTSNPN and SVGIG (reference sequence). V was cut by 8 bases and J by 0 bases, with 10 bases left in between.

The chain employs TRBV5-1 and TRBJ2-3; D not resolved. V dropped 0 bases and J dropped 4 bases, with 6 bases sitting between them. CDR1 is SGHRS and CDR2 is YFSETQ in the germline V gene. The CDR3 consists of 13 residues. CDR3 amino acids: CASSLDPADTQYF. DNA of the CDR3: TGCGCCAGCAGCTTGGACCCTGCAGATACGCAGTATTTT.

The rearrangement links TRBV5-1 to TRBJ1-2; D may be TRBD1 (6 bases). V was trimmed by 1 base and J by 2 bases, leaving 21 bases between them. The CDR3 has 18 amino acids. The germline gives CDR1 SGHRS, CDR2 YFSETQ. The CDR3 coding sequence is TGCGCCAGCAGCTTGTGGGGTAACGGGACAAAGAAGAACTATGGCTACACCTTC. Its protein product is CASSLWGNGTKKNYGYTF.

The genes are TRBV6-6 and TRBJ2-7; 13 positions agree with TRBD2. CDR1 is MNHNY, CDR2 SVGAGI, per germline (reference sequence). V shed 10 bases, J shed 5 bases, and the junction held 5 bases outside the gene matches. The CDR3 spans 13 residues. The CDR3 spells CATGLAGVDEQYF. The CDR3 DNA follows: TGTGCCACCGGACTAGCGGGAGTTGACGAGCAGTACTTC.

This clonotype has only a few counts. One end of the junction does not line up with germline, which may come from a read error. J is TRBJ1-1 and V is TRBV5-4; TRBD1 is a possible D gene (5 bases). The CDR3 sequence is 13 residues long. From germline, CDR1 is SGHNT and CDR2 YYREEE (reference sequence). CDR3 amino acids: CASNLGTNTEAFF. CDR3 sequence (DNA): TGTGCCAGCAACTTGGGGACGAACACTGAAGCTTTCTTT.

This chain joins TRBV10-2 and TRBJ2-3; weak D call: TRBD1 (6 bases). Germline CDR1 WSHSY, CDR2 SAAADI. This CDR3 has 15 amino acids. The V end was cut by 3 bases, the J end by 0 bases, with 10 bases between. The CDR3 loop is CASSDDRISTDTQYF. The CDR3, as DNA: TGCGCCAGCAGTGATGACAGGATAAGCACAGATACGCAGTATTTT.

The V call is TRBV12-3 or TRBV12-4, the J call TRBJ1-1, with D uncertain. Trimming cost V 4 bases and J 6 bases, with 18 bases left between them. The CDR3 contains 15 residues. The DNA for the CDR3 is TGTGCCAGCAGTTATTTAGGCCCGAGTTTCCCTGAAGCTTTCTTT. Protein product: CASSYLGPSFPEAFF.

This clonotype was detected ten times or more. The CDR3 region has the DNA TGTGCCACCAGTGACCCCGGACGGTTTAGCACAGATACGCAGTATTTT. Amino acids: CATSDPGRFSTDTQYF. V and J are TRBV24-1 and TRBJ2-3; no definite D call. V was clipped by 4 bases and J by 0 bases, with 13 bases between them. The germline gives CDR1 KGHDR, CDR2 SFDVKD. The CDR3 spans 16 residues.

In this sample, this clonotype turned up a few times. This chain links TRBV5-1 with TRBJ2-7; TRBD1 matches at 7 bases. The germline V gene has CDR1 SGHRS and CDR2 YFSETQ. This CDR3 has 14 amino acids. V shed 3 bases, J shed 3 bases, and the junction held 6 bases outside the gene matches. The CDR3 is CASSSPGQNYEQYF. The CDR3 nucleotides read TGCGCCAGCAGCTCACCGGGACAGAACTACGAGCAGTACTTC.

This clonotype was picked up one time. This rearrangement joins TRBV6-1 to TRBJ2-7; D is unresolved. This CDR3 spans 12 amino acids. V lost 3 bases, J lost 2 bases, and 5 bases lay in between. CDR1 is MNHNS and CDR2 is SASEGT in the germline V gene. The CDR3 DNA is TGTGCCAGCAGTGACAGTACCTACGAGCAGTACTTC. Translating gives CASSDSTYEQYF.

This chain joins TRBV11-3 and TRBJ1-1; D is unresolved. The germline CDR1 and CDR2 sequences are SGHNT and YENEEA. This CDR3 has 13 amino acids. V lost 3 bases to trimming and J lost 3 bases, with 8 bases between them. CDR3 protein: CASSFGSDTEAFF. The CDR3 bases are TGTGCCAGCAGCTTCGGGTCCGACACTGAAGCTTTCTTT.

V and J are TRBV6-5 and TRBJ2-2; TRBD2 matches 7 bases. The CDR3 contains 15 residues. Unmatched junction bases numbered 11, after V lost 6 bases and J lost 7 bases. Germline loops: CDR1 MNHEY, CDR2 SVGAGI. CDR3 in amino acids: CASRHGASGNGELFF. In DNA, the CDR3 is TGTGCCAGCAGACACGGGGCTAGCGGTAACGGGGAGCTGTTTTTT.

The chain employs TRBV10-3 and TRBJ2-1, with 10 bases lining up with TRBD1. J gave up 2 bases and V 6 bases, and 7 bases lay outside the gene matches. In germline, CDR1 is ENHRY, CDR2 SYGVKD. This CDR3 comprises 16 residues. The CDR3 nucleotides read TGTGCCATCAGGACCGGACAGGGGGAAACCTACAATGAGCAGTTCTTC. Encoded protein: CAIRTGQGETYNEQFF.

The CDR3 loop is CSSAPRGEFEQYF. CDR3 nucleotide sequence: TGCAGTTCCGCCCCCAGGGGTGAGTTCGAGCAGTACTTC. This chain connects TRBV20-1 to TRBJ2-7; tentatively, D is TRBD1 (6 bases). V gave up 8 bases and J gave up 6 bases, with 20 bases separating them. CDR3 length equals 13 residues. CDR1 DFQATT and CDR2 SNEGSKA come from the germline V gene (reference sequence).

This clonotype has just a few counts. The rearrangement links TRBV18 to TRBJ2-7, with D possibly being TRBD2 (6 bases). The V end lost 5 bases, the J end lost 3 bases, and 14 bases lay between the germline ends. CDR3 length: 14 residues. The germline V gene has CDR1 KGHSH and CDR2 LQKENI. As DNA, the CDR3 is TGTGCCAGCTCAACGGGCCGGGGGTTCTACGAGCAGTACTTC. Protein sequence: CASSTGRGFYEQYF. The variable domain in full, completed from reference TRBV18 and TRBJ2-7, reads NAGVMQNPRHLVRRRGQEARLRCSPMKGHSHVYWYRQLPEEGLKFMVYLQKENIIDESGMPKERFSAEFPKEGPSILRIQQVVRGDSAAYFCASSTGRGFYEQYFGPGTRLTVT.

This clonotype has a handful of counts. The chain couples TRBV5-5 to TRBJ1-3; D gene ambiguous. This CDR3 is 16 amino acids long. From germline, CDR1 is SGHKS and CDR2 YYEKEE (reference sequence). V gave up 0 bases and J gave up 4 bases, with 14 bases separating them. CDR3 nucleotide sequence: TGTGCCAGCAGCTTGGACGGTTCTCCCGCGGGAAACACCATATATTTT. Translating gives CASSLDGSPAGNTIYF.

This clonotype was seen more than once but under ten times. The rearrangement uses TRBV5-4 and TRBJ2-3, with a weak D call TRBD2 (5 bases). The germline V gene encodes CDR1 SGHNT and CDR2 YYREEE (reference sequence). With 1 base removed from V and 0 bases from J, the gap between germline ends came to 9 bases. This CDR3 spans 15 amino acids. The CDR3, as DNA: TGTGCCAGCAGCTTGACGGGAACAAGCACAGATACGCAGTATTTT. Its translation is CASSLTGTSTDTQYF.

A remark on this clonotype: A junction boundary mismatches the germline segment, possibly from a read error. The gene calls are TRBV7-2 and TRBJ1-2; D not resolved. Germline lookup yields CDR1 SGHTA and CDR2 FQGNSA. CDR3 length equals 14 residues. The CDR3 here is CASSSRIPSLGYTF. The CDR3 bases are TGTGCTAGCAGCAGCCGCATACCGAGCCTTGGCTACACCTTC.

Only a few counts were recorded for this clonotype. This may arise from a read error, as a much more abundant clone is one base away. V and J are TRBV12-3 or TRBV12-4 and TRBJ2-1; D ambiguous. Deletions cut 3 bases from V and 6 bases from J, with 0 bases between. This CDR3 is 10 amino acids long. Written as DNA, the CDR3 is TGTGCCAGCAGTTTCAATGAGCAGTTCTTC. Translated, it gives CASSFNEQFF.

This chain joins TRBV9 and TRBJ2-7; D is undetermined. Germline V lookup: CDR1 SGDLS, CDR2 YYNGEE. The CDR3 totals 14 residues. The V end was cut by 0 bases, the J end by 3 bases, with 10 bases between. The CDR3 loop reads CASSVGSFGYEQYF. The DNA of the CDR3 is TGTGCCAGCAGCGTAGGGAGCTTTGGCTACGAGCAGTACTTC.

The rearrangement joins TRBV7-9 to TRBJ1-1; TRBD1 matches 7 bases. The CDR3 extends over 16 amino acids. V lost 0 bases and J lost 0; bases outside the gene matches: 4. Germline V gene sequence: CDR1 SEHNR, CDR2 FQNEAQ (reference sequence). The CDR3 DNA follows: TGTGCCAGCAGCTTAGCCGCGGGACAGCTGAACACTGAAGCTTTCTTT. Translation: CASSLAAGQLNTEAFF. The entire variable domain, with the rest obtained from reference TRBV7-9 and TRBJ1-1, is as follows: DTGVSQNPRHKITKRGQNVTFRCDPISEHNRLYWYRQTLGQGPEFLTYFQNEAQLEKSRLLSDRFSAERPKGSFSTLEIQRTEQGDSAMYLCASSLAAGQLNTEAFFGQGTRLTVV.

J is TRBJ2-1 and V is TRBV6-5; the D is unclear. V lost 2 bases and J lost 9, with 11 bases in between. CDR1 is MNHEY, CDR2 SVGAGI, per germline. There are 13 residues in the CDR3. CDR3: CASSYPGRVEQFF. The CDR3, as DNA: TGTGCCAGCAGTTACCCCGGGCGTGTTGAGCAGTTCTTC.

This clonotype occurred a few times. The chain has TRBV7-6 and TRBJ2-1; D possibly corresponds to TRBD1 (6 bases). V was clipped by 6 bases and J by 10 bases, with 13 bases between them. This CDR3 is built from 12 residues. Germline assignment: CDR1 SGHVS and CDR2 FNYEAQ. As DNA, the CDR3 is TGTGCCAGCAGTCCGAGTGGACAGGAGCAGTTCTTC. Amino acids: CASSPSGQEQFF. The variable domain in full, completed from reference TRBV7-6 and TRBJ2-1, reads GAGVSQSPRYKVTKRGQDVALRCDPISGHVSLYWYRQALGQGPEFLTYFNYEAQQDKSGLPNDRFSAERPEGSISTLTIQRTEQRDSAMYRCASSPSGQEQFFGPGTRLTVL.

V gene TRBV9 combines with J gene TRBJ2-3; 7 bases map to TRBD2. V was clipped by 0 bases and J by 1 base; unmatched bases: 2. Per germline, CDR1 SGDLS and CDR2 YYNGEE. The CDR3 spans 15 residues. CDR3 in DNA: TGTGCCAGCAGCGTAGGTCTAGCGGGCACAGATACGCAGTATTTT. It yields the protein CASSVGLAGTDTQYF.

This clonotype was picked up one time. The junction shows a germline mismatch at one end, possibly a read error. The chain carries TRBV12-3 or TRBV12-4 and TRBJ2-2; D gene unclear. CDR3 size: 16 residues. The CDR3 sequence: CAGSFLPPGVTGELFF. CDR3 coding DNA: TGTGCCGGCAGTTTTCTCCCACCCGGAGTCACCGGGGAGCTGTTTTTT.

This clonotype was seen a handful of times. This chain uses TRBV6-2 or TRBV6-3 with TRBJ2-3, with 12 bases fitting TRBD2. The germline gives CDR1 MNHEY, CDR2 SVGEGT. The CDR3 is 18 amino acids. The V and J ends lost 2 bases and 0 bases, in that order; junction bases with no gene match: 6. CDR3 in amino acids: CASSYERTSGASTDTQYF. The CDR3 DNA follows: TGTGCCAGCAGTTACGAACGGACTAGCGGGGCTAGCACAGATACGCAGTATTTT.

V usage is TRBV24-1 and J usage is TRBJ2-3; TRBD1 is a possible D gene (5 bases). This CDR3 comprises 13 residues. Germline V gene sequence: CDR1 KGHDR, CDR2 SFDVKD. The germline V and J ends were trimmed by 7 bases and 2 bases, with 9 bases remaining between them. The CDR3 is CATRADNTDTQYF. The DNA of the CDR3 is TGTGCCACCAGGGCGGACAACACAGATACGCAGTATTTT.

The V and J genes are TRBV24-1 and TRBJ2-3, with a tentative D call TRBD2 (6 bases). The CDR3 spans 18 residues. Trimming removed 1 base from V and 0 bases from J, with 16 bases in between. Germline V gives CDR1 KGHDR, CDR2 SFDVKD. The CDR3 nucleotides read TGTGCCACCAGTGATTTAACCTCCGGACGGGAGAGCACAGATACGCAGTATTTT. This sequence encodes CATSDLTSGRESTDTQYF.

This clonotype was seen more than once but under ten times. J is TRBJ2-1 and V is TRBV4-3; the D gene is possibly TRBD1 (6 bases). This CDR3 region has 18 residues. Trimming removed 3 bases at V and 0 bases at J, with 18 bases between. CDR1 LGHNA and CDR2 YSLEER come from the germline V gene. The CDR3 loop is CASSQTGLTLSSYNEQFF. CDR3 in DNA: TGCGCCAGCAGCCAGACAGGACTCACCCTGAGCTCCTACAATGAGCAGTTCTTC.

V gene TRBV25-1 combines with J gene TRBJ2-7, with TRBD1 matching over 10 bases. The ends lost 3 bases at V and 4 bases at J; junction bases unmatched: 18. This CDR3 is 19 amino acids long. The germline CDR1 and CDR2 sequences are MGHDK and SYGVNS. In DNA form, the CDR3 reads TGTGCCAGCAGTGATAGGTTGCGGGACAGGGGCCCAGTAGTATACGAGCAGTACTTC. Translating gives CASSDRLRDRGPVVYEQYF.

A few counts support this clonotype. The chain employs TRBV5-1 and TRBJ2-1; possible D gene TRBD2, 6 bases. CDR1 and CDR2 from the germline V gene are SGHRS and YFSETQ. Trimming removed 4 bases at V and 7 bases at J, with 12 bases between. The CDR3 consists of 13 residues. The CDR3 reads CASSTVTRNEQFF. Here the CDR3 DNA reads TGCGCCAGCAGCACGGTGACTAGAAATGAGCAGTTCTTC.